The present entry profiles one TCR beta chain with its context. This entry belongs to a study of blood T cell repertoires in COVID-19. Study information: T cells, B-cell-depleted T cells, or PBMCs provided the cDNA or gDNA that served as material.

The method was immunoSEQ multiplex PCR; TCRdb's version includes in-frame clones alone and lacks a portion of them. This sample has roughly 63,000 clones, with 80% to 90% found just once. CDR1 is LGHDT, CDR2 YNNKEL, per germline (reference sequence). The CDR3 extends over 14 amino acids. Trimming stripped 3 bases from V and 10 bases from J, with 18 bases between. This sequence joins TRBV3-1 (or the pseudogene TRBV3-2) and TRBJ1-1; D not resolved. The sequenced sample was peripheral blood. This clonotype was sampled from a human donor in a cohort sampled during active COVID-19. CDR3 sequence (DNA): TGTGCCAGCAGCCATAGCCAGAAATTCGGTGGAGCTTTCTTT. Translating it yields CASSHSQKFGGAFF.